The 19 T cell receptor beta chains below come from one sample, sequenced in a study of radiotherapy plus CTLA-4 blockade in lung cancer. Produced via immunoSEQ multiplex PCR; TCRdb's table is partial and in-frame only. The sample carries roughly 110,000 clones, 81% recorded once. Source: peripheral blood, taken from a patient treated with radiotherapy plus ipilimumab. These receptor sequences come from a human donor with non-small cell lung cancer that progressed on radiotherapy plus ipilimumab. Some clones in this sample may be carry-over from other donors' samples.

The V and J genes are TRBV27 and TRBJ2-1; D gene ambiguous. CDR3 size: 13 residues. V was cut by 5 bases and J by 4 bases, with 9 bases left in between. Germline-derived CDR1 and CDR2 are MNHEY and SMNVEV (reference sequence). CDR3 in DNA: TGTGCCAGCAGTCTTTCGATATACAATGAGCAGTTCTTC. Protein product: CASSLSIYNEQFF.

The rearrangement links TRBV9 to TRBJ2-2, with 12 nucleotides matching TRBD1. CDR1 and CDR2 (germline): SGDLS, YYNGEE. The CDR3 loop spans 15 amino acids. V shed 7 bases, J shed 5 bases, and the junction held 6 bases outside the gene matches. The CDR3, as DNA: TGTGCCAGCGGAAAGGGACAGGGGGCAACCGGGGAGCTGTTTTTT. Amino acid sequence: CASGKGQGATGELFF.

The chain joins TRBV18 to TRBJ1-2; the match to TRBD1 covers 10 bases. Germline loops: CDR1 KGHSH, CDR2 LQKENI. The CDR3 is 15 residues long. V shed 5 bases, J shed 3 bases, and the junction held 6 bases outside the gene matches. The CDR3 is CASSGTGAQDYGYTF. In nucleotides, the CDR3 is TGTGCCAGCTCAGGGACAGGGGCTCAGGACTATGGCTACACCTTC.

The chain combines TRBV6-5 with TRBJ1-6; D is perhaps TRBD1 (5 bases). Trimming took off 5 bases at V and 4 bases at J, with 9 bases between the two ends. In germline, CDR1 is MNHEY, CDR2 SVGAGI. This CDR3 contains 14 residues. CDR3 coding DNA: TGTGCCAGCAGTCCCAGACAGTATAATTCACCCCTCCACTTT. It encodes CASSPRQYNSPLHF.

This chain links TRBV29-1 with TRBJ2-7; TRBD1 or TRBD2 may be the D gene (5 bases each). The CDR3 runs to 15 residues. V lost 6 bases and J 0 bases, leaving 18 bases between the germline ends. The germline V gene has CDR1 SQVTM and CDR2 ANQGSEA. Written as DNA, the CDR3 is TGCAGCGTGCGCCCCGGGACGACAAGCTCCTACGAGCAGTACTTC. Protein: CSVRPGTTSSYEQYF.

This rearrangement joins TRBV6-1 to TRBJ1-1; no definite D call. CDR1 and CDR2 from the germline V gene are MNHNS and SASEGT. Trimming stripped 7 bases from V and 4 bases from J, with 10 bases between. The CDR3 runs 12 residues. This CDR3 reads CASTLGSTEAFF. For the CDR3, the DNA is TGTGCCAGCACTCTGGGGAGCACTGAAGCTTTCTTT.

The chain links TRBV27 to TRBJ1-5, with D maybe TRBD1 (6 bases). Germline CDR1 and CDR2: MNHEY and SMNVEV (reference sequence). The CDR3 is 13 residues long. Trimming pared 6 bases from V and 4 bases from J, leaving 10 bases between. CDR3 nucleotide sequence: TGTGCCAGCAGACCGGACAGAAATCAGCCCCAGCATTTT. Its protein product is CASRPDRNQPQHF.

The V and J genes are TRBV5-1 and TRBJ2-2, with D perhaps TRBD2 (6 bases). Trimming stripped 4 bases from V and 3 bases from J, with 13 bases between. CDR1 is SGHRS and CDR2 is YFSETQ in the germline V gene. The CDR3 length is 15 residues. The CDR3 region is CASSPAPGDTGELFF. The CDR3 coding sequence is TGCGCCAGCAGCCCGGCGCCGGGGGACACCGGGGAGCTGTTTTTT.

The CDR3 DNA sequence: TGTGCCAGCAGCCAGATACAGGGGGACACTGAAGCTTTCTTT. It yields the protein CASSQIQGDTEAFF. The chain combines TRBV4-2 with TRBJ1-1, with 8 nucleotides matching TRBD1. V shed 3 bases, J shed 3 bases, and the junction held 3 bases outside the gene matches. The CDR3 runs 14 residues. Per germline, CDR1 LGHNA and CDR2 YNFKEQ.

The chain carries TRBV11-2 and TRBJ2-6; unclear D gene. Between the trimmed V and J ends, which lost 2 bases and 4 bases, there was a span of 9 bases. The CDR3 contains 15 residues. The germline V gene has CDR1 SGHAT and CDR2 FQNNGV. CDR3 region: CASSLMDSGANVLTF. The CDR3 DNA reads as TGTGCCAGCAGCTTAATGGATAGCGGGGCCAACGTCCTGACTTTC.

This clone was picked up one time. V is TRBV7-3 and J is TRBJ2-2; TRBD1 is a possible D gene (6 bases). V was shortened by 2 bases and J by 1 base, with 11 bases between the two germline ends. The CDR3 totals 16 residues. Germline V gives CDR1 SGHTA, CDR2 FQGTGA. The CDR3 DNA sequence: TGTGCCAGCAGCTTATATCTGACAGGGAACACCGGGGAGCTGTTTTTT. It specifies CASSLYLTGNTGELFF.

A single count supports this clone. This chain connects TRBV20-1 to TRBJ2-7; the D is unclear. The V gene lost 6 bases and the J gene lost 7 bases, with 13 bases spanning the gap. Germline-derived CDR1 and CDR2 are DFQATT and SNEGSKA (reference sequence). The CDR3 runs to 11 residues. CDR3 sequence reads: CSAGVGWEQYF. As DNA, the CDR3 is TGCAGTGCCGGCGTCGGTTGGGAGCAGTACTTC.

The genes are TRBV15 and TRBJ2-5; D uncertain. The germline V and J ends were trimmed by 0 bases and 1 base, with 3 bases remaining between them. The CDR3 has 13 amino acids. The germline gives CDR1 LNHNV, CDR2 YYDKDF (reference sequence). CDR3 in DNA: TGTGCCACCAGCAGAGACTCCCAAGAGACCCAGTACTTC. This translates into CATSRDSQETQYF. The whole variable domain, remainder taken from reference TRBV15 and TRBJ2-5, is DAMVIQNPRYQVTQFGKPVTLSCSQTLNHNVMYWYQQKSSQAPKLLFHYYDKDFNNEADTPDNFQSRRPNTSFCFLDIRSPGLGDTAMYLCATSRDSQETQYFGPGTRLLVL.

V is TRBV7-8 and J is TRBJ1-2; D is ambiguous. Per the germline V gene, CDR1 is SGHVS and CDR2 is FQNEAQ. The V and J ends lost 2 bases and 3 bases respectively, with 4 bases between them. The CDR3 extends over 12 amino acids. CDR3 loop: CASSLQDYGYTF. The CDR3 DNA follows: TGTGCCAGCAGCTTACAGGACTATGGCTACACCTTC.

Regarding this clone: Distinct nucleotide sequences in the sample also encode this CDR3. The V call is TRBV19, the J call TRBJ1-2; D is ambiguous. Germline-derived CDR1 and CDR2 are LNHDA and SQIVND (reference sequence). V lost 5 bases, J lost 4 bases, and 8 bases lay in between. This CDR3 contains 12 residues. This CDR3 is CASSRGIYGYTF. The CDR3 DNA reads TGTGCCAGTAGTCGAGGAATCTATGGCTACACCTTC.

The chain carries TRBV6-5 and TRBJ2-2; D call uncertain. Per germline, CDR1 MNHEY and CDR2 SVGAGI. Trimming removed 0 bases at V and 1 base at J, with 9 bases between. The CDR3 runs to 16 residues. DNA for the CDR3: TGTGCCAGCAGTTACTCTCGGCAGGTGAACACCGGGGAGCTGTTTTTT. It translates to CASSYSRQVNTGELFF.

This chain connects TRBV6-5 to TRBJ1-6; a possible D gene is TRBD1 (5 bases). Trimming shortened V by 4 bases and J by 6 bases, and 13 bases separated the two germline ends. Germline V CDR1 and CDR2: MNHEY, SVGAGI. This CDR3 has 15 amino acids. The CDR3 DNA follows: TGTGCCAGCAGTTGGGGGACGGAAGTTAATTCACCCCTCCACTTT. It encodes CASSWGTEVNSPLHF.

This clone was detected a few times. The gene calls are TRBV28 and TRBJ2-1; D assignment may be TRBD1 or TRBD2 (6 bases each). The CDR3 consists of 14 residues. The V end was cut by 8 bases, the J end by 5 bases, with 16 bases between. Germline values: CDR1 MDHEN, CDR2 SYDVKM. The CDR3 spells CASLEGGTDNEQFF. CDR3 bases: TGTGCCAGCCTAGAAGGGGGGACCGACAATGAGCAGTTCTTC. Full variable domain (outside the CDR3, taken from reference TRBV28 and TRBJ2-1): DVKVTQSSRYLVKRTGEKVFLECVQDMDHENMFWYRQDPGLGLRLIYFSYDVKMKEKGDIPEGYSVSREKKERFSLILESASTNQTSMYLCASLEGGTDNEQFFGPGTRLTVL.

J is TRBJ2-1 and V is TRBV9, with D perhaps TRBD1 (6 bases). This CDR3 has 16 amino acids. Germline V gives CDR1 SGDLS, CDR2 YYNGEE. V was shortened by 0 bases and J by 4 bases, with 14 bases between the two germline ends. CDR3 nucleotides: TGTGCCAGCAGCGTAGGAGGGACACCAGTTTACAATGAGCAGTTCTTC. This sequence encodes CASSVGGTPVYNEQFF.